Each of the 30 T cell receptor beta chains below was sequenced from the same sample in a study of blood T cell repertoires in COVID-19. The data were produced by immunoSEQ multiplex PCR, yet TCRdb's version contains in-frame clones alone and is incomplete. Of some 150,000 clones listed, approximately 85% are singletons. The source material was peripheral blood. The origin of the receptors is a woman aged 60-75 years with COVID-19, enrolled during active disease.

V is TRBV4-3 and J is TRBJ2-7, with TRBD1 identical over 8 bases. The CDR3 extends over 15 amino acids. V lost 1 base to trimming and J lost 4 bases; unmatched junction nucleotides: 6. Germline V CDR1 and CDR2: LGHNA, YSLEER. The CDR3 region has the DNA TGCGCCAGCAGCCAAGGGACAGGGACCCTTTACGAGCAGTACTTC. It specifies CASSQGTGTLYEQYF.

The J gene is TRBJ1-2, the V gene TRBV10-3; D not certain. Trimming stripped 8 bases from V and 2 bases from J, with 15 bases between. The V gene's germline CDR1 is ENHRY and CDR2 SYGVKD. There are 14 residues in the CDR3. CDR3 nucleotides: TGTGCCATCCGCCCTGAGGGTCGCAACTATGGCTACACCTTC. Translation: CAIRPEGRNYGYTF.

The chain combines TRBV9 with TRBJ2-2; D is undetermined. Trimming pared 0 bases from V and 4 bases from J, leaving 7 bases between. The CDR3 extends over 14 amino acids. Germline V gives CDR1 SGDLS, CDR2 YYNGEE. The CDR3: CASSVGTATGELFF. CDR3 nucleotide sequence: TGTGCCAGCAGCGTAGGTACAGCCACCGGGGAGCTGTTTTTT.

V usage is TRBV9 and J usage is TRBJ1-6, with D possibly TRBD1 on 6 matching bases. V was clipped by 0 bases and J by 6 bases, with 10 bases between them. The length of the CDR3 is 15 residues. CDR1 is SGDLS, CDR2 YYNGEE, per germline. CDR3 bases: TGTGCCAGCAGCGTAGGGGGACAACTTAATTCACCCCTCCACTTT. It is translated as CASSVGGQLNSPLHF.

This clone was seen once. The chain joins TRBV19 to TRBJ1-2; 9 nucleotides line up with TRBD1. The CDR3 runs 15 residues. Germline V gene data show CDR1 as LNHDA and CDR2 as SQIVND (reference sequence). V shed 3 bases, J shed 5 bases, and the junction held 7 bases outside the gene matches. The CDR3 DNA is TGTGCCAGTAGTATGGACAGGGGAGATTTGTATGGCTACACCTTC. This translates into CASSMDRGDLYGYTF.

The DNA of the CDR3 is TGTGCCAGCATCCTTCGGGGGACGGGTAACACCGGGGAGCTGTTTTTT. Its protein product is CASILRGTGNTGELFF. The rearrangement links TRBV7-9 to TRBJ2-2, with D possibly matching TRBD2 (6 bases). The CDR3 runs 16 residues. Germline V gene lookup returns CDR1 SEHNR and CDR2 FQNEAQ (reference sequence). Trimming took 7 bases from V and 2 from J, leaving 17 bases between them.

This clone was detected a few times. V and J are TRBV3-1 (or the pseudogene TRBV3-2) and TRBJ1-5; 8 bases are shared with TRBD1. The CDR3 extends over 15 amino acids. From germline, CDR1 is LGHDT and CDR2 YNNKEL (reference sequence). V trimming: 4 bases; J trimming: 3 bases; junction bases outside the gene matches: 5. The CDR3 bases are TGTGCCAGCAGCCTCGGGACAGGAGTCAATCAGCCCCAGCATTTT. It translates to CASSLGTGVNQPQHF.

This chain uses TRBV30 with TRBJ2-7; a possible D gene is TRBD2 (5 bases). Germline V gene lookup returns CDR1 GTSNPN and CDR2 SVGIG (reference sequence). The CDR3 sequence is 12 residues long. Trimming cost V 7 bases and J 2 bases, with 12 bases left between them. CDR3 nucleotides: TGTGCCTCGAGGACTGAGGCCTACGAGCAGTACTTC. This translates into CASRTEAYEQYF. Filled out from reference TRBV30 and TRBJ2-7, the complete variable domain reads SQTIHQWPATLVQPVGSPLSLECTVEGTSNPNLYWYRQAAGRGLQLLFYSVGIGQISSEVPQNLSASRPQDRQFILSSKKLLLSDSGFYLCASRTEAYEQYFGPGTRLTVT.

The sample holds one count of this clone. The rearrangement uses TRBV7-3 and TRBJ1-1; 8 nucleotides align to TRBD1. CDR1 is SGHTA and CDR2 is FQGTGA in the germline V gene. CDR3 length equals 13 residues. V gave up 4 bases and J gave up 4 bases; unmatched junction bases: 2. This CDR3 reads CASSSQGATEAFF. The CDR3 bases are TGTGCCAGCAGCTCTCAGGGGGCCACTGAAGCTTTCTTT.

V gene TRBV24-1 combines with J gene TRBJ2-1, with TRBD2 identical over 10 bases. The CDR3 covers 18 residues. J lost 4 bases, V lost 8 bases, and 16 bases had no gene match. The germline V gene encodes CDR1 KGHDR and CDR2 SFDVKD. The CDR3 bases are TGTGCCACCACCCCTGGGACTAGCGCCGGATCCGGGTACAATGAGCAGTTCTTC. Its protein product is CATTPGTSAGSGYNEQFF.

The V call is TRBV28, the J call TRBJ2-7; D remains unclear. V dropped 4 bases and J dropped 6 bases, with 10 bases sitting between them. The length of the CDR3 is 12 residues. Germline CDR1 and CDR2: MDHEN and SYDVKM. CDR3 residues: CASSYGPREQYF. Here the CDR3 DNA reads TGTGCCAGCAGTTACGGTCCACGCGAGCAGTACTTC. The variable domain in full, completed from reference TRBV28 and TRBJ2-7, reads DVKVTQSSRYLVKRTGEKVFLECVQDMDHENMFWYRQDPGLGLRLIYFSYDVKMKEKGDIPEGYSVSREKKERFSLILESASTNQTSMYLCASSYGPREQYFGPGTRLTVT.

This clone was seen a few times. CDR3 region: CASSQGRYAAFF. The CDR3 DNA is TGTGCCAGCAGTCAGGGGAGATATGCAGCTTTCTTT. This rearrangement joins TRBV6-2 or TRBV6-3 to TRBJ1-1; maybe TRBD1 (6 bases). CDR1 MNHEY and CDR2 SVGEGT come from the germline V gene. With 5 bases removed from V and 10 bases from J, the gap between germline ends came to 14 bases. This CDR3 contains 12 residues.

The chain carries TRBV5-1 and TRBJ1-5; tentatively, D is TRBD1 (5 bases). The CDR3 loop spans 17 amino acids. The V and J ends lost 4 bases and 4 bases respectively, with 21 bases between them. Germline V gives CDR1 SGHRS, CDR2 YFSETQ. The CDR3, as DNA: TGCGCCAGCAGCGTTGGGGTCGCGGGGGTAGTTAATCAGCCCCAGCATTTT. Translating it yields CASSVGVAGVVNQPQHF. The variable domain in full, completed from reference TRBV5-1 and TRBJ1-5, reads KAGVTQTPRYLIKTRGQQVTLSCSPISGHRSVSWYQQTPGQGLQFLFEYFSETQRNKGNFPGRFSGRQFSNSRSEMNVSTLELGDSALYLCASSVGVAGVVNQPQHFGDGTRLSIL.

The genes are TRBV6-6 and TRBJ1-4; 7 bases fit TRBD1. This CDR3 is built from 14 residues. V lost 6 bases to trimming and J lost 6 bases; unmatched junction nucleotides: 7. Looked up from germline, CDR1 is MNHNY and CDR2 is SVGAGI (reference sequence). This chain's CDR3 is CASSLQGRDEKLFF. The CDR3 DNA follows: TGTGCCAGCAGCCTACAGGGGCGGGATGAAAAACTGTTTTTT.

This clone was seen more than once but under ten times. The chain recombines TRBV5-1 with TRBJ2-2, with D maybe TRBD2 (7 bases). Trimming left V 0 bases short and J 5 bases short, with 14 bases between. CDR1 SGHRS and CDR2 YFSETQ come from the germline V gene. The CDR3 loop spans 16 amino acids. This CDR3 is CASSLVRGAATGELFF. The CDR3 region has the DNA TGCGCCAGCAGCTTGGTTCGGGGGGCGGCGACCGGGGAGCTGTTTTTT.

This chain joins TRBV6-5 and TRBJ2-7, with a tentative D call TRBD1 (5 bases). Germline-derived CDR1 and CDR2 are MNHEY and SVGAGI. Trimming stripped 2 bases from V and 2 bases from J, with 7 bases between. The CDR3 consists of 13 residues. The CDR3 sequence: CASSYRGAYEQYF. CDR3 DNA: TGTGCCAGCAGTTACAGGGGCGCCTACGAGCAGTACTTC.

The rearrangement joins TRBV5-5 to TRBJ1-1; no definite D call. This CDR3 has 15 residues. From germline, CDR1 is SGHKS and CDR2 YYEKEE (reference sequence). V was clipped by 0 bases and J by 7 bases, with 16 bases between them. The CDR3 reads CASSLGLAGRIEAFF. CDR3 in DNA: TGTGCCAGCAGCTTGGGTCTAGCAGGAAGGATTGAAGCTTTCTTT.

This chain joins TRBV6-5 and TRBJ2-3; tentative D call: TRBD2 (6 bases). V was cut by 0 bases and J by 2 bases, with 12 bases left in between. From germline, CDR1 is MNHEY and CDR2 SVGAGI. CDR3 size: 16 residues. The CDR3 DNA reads TGTGCCAGCAGTTACTCGCGGGGCACATTCACAGATACGCAGTATTTT. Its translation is CASSYSRGTFTDTQYF.

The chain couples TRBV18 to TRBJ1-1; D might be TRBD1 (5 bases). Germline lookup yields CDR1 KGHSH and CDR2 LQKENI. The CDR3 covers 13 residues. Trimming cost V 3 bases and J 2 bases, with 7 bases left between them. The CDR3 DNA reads TGTGCCAGCTCACCGGGACTTAACACTGAAGCTTTCTTT. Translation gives CASSPGLNTEAFF.

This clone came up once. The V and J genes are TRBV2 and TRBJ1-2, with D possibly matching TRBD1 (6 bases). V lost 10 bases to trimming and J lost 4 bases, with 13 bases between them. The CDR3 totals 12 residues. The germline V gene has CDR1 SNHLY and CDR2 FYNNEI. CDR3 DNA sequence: TGTGCCAATTCGGACAGTCCCTATGGCTACACCTTC. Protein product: CANSDSPYGYTF. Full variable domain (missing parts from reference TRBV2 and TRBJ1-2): EPEVTQTPSHQVTQMGQEVILRCVPISNHLYFYWYRQILGQKVEFLVSFYNNEISEKSEIFDDQFSVERPDGSNFTLKIRSTKLEDSAMYFCANSDSPYGYTFGSGTRLTVV.

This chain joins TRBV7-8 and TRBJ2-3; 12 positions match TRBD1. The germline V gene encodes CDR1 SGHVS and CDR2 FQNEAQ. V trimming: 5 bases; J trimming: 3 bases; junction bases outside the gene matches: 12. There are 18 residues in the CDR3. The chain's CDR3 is CASSQISGTGGETDTQYF. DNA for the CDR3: TGTGCCAGCAGCCAAATCTCTGGGACAGGGGGCGAAACAGATACGCAGTATTTT. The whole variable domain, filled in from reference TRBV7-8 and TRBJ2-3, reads GAGVSQSPRYKVAKRGQDVALRCDPISGHVSLFWYQQALGQGPEFLTYFQNEAQLDKSGLPSDRFFAERPEGSVSTLKIQRTQQEDSAVYLCASSQISGTGGETDTQYFGPGTRLTVL.

The CDR3 sequence is CASSLKQGQGEKLFF. Written as DNA, the CDR3 is TGTGCCAGCAGCCTGAAACAGGGGCAGGGTGAAAAACTGTTTTTT. The chain recombines TRBV5-4 with TRBJ1-4; 7 nucleotides agree with TRBD1. Germline values: CDR1 SGHNT, CDR2 YYREEE (reference sequence). This CDR3 region has 15 residues. Trimming at V came to 4 bases and at J to 7 bases, leaving 10 bases not matched to a gene.

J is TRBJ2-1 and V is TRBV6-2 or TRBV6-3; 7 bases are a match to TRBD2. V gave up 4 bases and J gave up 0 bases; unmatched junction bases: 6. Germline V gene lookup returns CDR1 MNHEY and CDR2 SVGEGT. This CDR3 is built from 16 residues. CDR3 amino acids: CASSSAGDPSYNEQFF. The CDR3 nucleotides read TGTGCCAGCAGTTCCGCGGGGGATCCCTCCTACAATGAGCAGTTCTTC.

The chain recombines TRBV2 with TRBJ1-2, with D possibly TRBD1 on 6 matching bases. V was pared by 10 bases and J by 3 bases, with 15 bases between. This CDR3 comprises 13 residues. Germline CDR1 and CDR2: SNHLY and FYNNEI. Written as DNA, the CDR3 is TGTGCCATCCCCCAGGGGACGGACTATGGCTACACCTTC. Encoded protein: CAIPQGTDYGYTF. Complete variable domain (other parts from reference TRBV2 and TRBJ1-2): EPEVTQTPSHQVTQMGQEVILRCVPISNHLYFYWYRQILGQKVEFLVSFYNNEISEKSEIFDDQFSVERPDGSNFTLKIRSTKLEDSAMYFCAIPQGTDYGYTFGSGTRLTVV.

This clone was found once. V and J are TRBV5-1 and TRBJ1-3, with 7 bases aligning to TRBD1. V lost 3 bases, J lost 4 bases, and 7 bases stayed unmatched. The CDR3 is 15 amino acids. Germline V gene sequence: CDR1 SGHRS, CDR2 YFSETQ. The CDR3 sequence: CASSSTGAEGNTIYF. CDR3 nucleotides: TGCGCCAGCAGCTCCACAGGGGCGGAAGGAAACACCATATATTTT. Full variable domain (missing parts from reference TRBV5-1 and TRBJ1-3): KAGVTQTPRYLIKTRGQQVTLSCSPISGHRSVSWYQQTPGQGLQFLFEYFSETQRNKGNFPGRFSGRQFSNSRSEMNVSTLELGDSALYLCASSSTGAEGNTIYFGEGSWLTVV.

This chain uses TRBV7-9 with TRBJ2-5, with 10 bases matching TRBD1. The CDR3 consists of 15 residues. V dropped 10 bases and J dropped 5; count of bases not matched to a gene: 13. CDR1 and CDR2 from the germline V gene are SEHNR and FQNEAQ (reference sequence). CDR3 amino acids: CATQKPGTGDETQYF. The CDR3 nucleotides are TGTGCCACCCAAAAGCCCGGGACAGGGGATGAGACCCAGTACTTC.

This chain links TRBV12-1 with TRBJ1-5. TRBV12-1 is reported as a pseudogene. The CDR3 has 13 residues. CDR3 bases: TGTGCCAGCAGCTCCCGAGCTAGTCAGCCCCAGCATTTT. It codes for CASSSRASQPQHF.

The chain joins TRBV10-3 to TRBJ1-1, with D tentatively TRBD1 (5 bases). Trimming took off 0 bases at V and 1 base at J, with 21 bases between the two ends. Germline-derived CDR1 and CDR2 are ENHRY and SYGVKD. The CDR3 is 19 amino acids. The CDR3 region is CAISESLGNRGHPNTEAFF. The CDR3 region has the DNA TGTGCCATCAGTGAGTCTTTAGGTAATCGTGGACACCCGAACACTGAAGCTTTCTTT.

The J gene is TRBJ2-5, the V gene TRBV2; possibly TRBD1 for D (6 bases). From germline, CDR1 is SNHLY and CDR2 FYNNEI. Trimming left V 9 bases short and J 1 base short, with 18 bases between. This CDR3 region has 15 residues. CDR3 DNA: TGTGCCAGTGGGGGCCTATCGGGCCCCCAAGAGACCCAGTACTTC. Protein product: CASGGLSGPQETQYF.

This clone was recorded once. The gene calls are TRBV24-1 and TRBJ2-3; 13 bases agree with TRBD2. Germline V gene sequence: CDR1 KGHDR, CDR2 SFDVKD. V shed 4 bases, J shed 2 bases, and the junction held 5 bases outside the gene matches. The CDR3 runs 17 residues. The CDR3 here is CATSDRTSGGATDTQYF. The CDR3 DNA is TGTGCCACCAGTGACCGAACTAGCGGGGGGGCCACAGATACGCAGTATTTT.